This T cell receptor (beta chain) was identified in a study of neoadjuvant anti-PD-1 for oral cavity cancer. About the research overall: Patients without progression got a fourth dose around day 43.

Study-level results: Pretreatment Treg/Th17 ratio correlated inversely with post-treatment tumor clonality.

With respect to this clone: Its antigen remains unidentified.

Germline-derived CDR1 and CDR2 are ENHRY and SYGVKD. The CDR3 contains 13 residues. Trimming shortened V by 4 bases and J by 1 base, and 6 bases separated the two germline ends. TCRdb's table, derived via immunoSEQ multiplex PCR, lists solely in-frame clones and lacks some. This table holds over 11,000 clones, approximately 73% found once. Time point described: after neoadjuvant nivolumab, at surgical resection. The chain is built from TRBV10-3 and TRBJ2-3, with D hard to call. The starting material was PBMCs, obtained after nivolumab (anti-PD-1) treatment. The clonotype originates from a person aged 40-85 years with oral cavity squamous cell carcinoma. The CDR3 DNA is TGTGCCATCAGTGTCGATCGCACAGATACGCAGTATTTT. Translating gives CAISVDRTDTQYF.